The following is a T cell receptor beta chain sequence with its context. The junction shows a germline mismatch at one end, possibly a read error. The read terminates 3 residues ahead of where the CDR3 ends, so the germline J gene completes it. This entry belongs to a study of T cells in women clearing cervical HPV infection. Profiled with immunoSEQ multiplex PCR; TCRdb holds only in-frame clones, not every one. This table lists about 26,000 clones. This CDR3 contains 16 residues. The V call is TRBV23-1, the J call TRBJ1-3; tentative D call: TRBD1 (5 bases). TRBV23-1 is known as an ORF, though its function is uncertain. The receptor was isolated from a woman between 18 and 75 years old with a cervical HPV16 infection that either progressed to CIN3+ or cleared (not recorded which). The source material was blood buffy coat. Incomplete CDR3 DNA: TGCGCCAGCGGTCAATCCCCGGGGGTAATCGGAAACACC. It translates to CASGQSPGVIGNT. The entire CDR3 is CASGQSPGVIGNTIYF.